The present T cell receptor (beta chain) was sequenced within a study of Tregs in tolerant kidney transplant recipients (dated by TCRdb to between 2018 and 2021). Turning to the overall study: The study applied TCRbeta sequencing to find donor-specific regulatory T cells before combined kidney and bone marrow transplantation and then followed those same cells after transplant. TCRbeta repertoire sequencing was used in 3 healthy controls to compare several methods for expanding Tregs specific for an allogeneic donor.

For TCRbeta CDR3 sequencing, genomic DNA from the sorted cells was extracted using the QIAGEN DNeasy Blood and Tissue Kit. Through immunoSEQ, high-throughput TCRbeta CDR3 sequencing was done commercially, including PCR amplification with internal controls and bias correction. Per the original workflow: Unique productive TCRbeta sequences were defined by CDR3 nucleotide sequence where primers matched, otherwise by CDR3 amino acid sequence with Vbeta and Jbeta genes. As a correction for sorting error, sequences shared between sorted populations at a frequency ratio of 2:1 or less were discarded, and the remaining shared sequences were assigned to the higher population. Sequences were defined as donor-reactive when expanded at least 5-fold in CFSE-low cells versus unstimulated cells and present at a frequency of at least 0.01% in CFSE-low cells. Repertoire divergence was quantified by Jensen-Shannon divergence calculated from the top 100 TCRbeta sequences ranked by frequency. For samples with multiple sequencing runs, sorting error was corrected separately for each run before the runs were pooled. TCRdb carries this immuneACCESS record with in-frame sequences only. Its versions omit some clonotypes, under half of them owing to an unresolved V gene in the studies checked, with the rest unexplained. That table supplies the V and J calls and clone size; D and trimming were determined from the DNA. For this sample there are fewer than 20,000 clones; 75% to 85% appear just once. About 2.5% of the sample is held by the ten biggest clonotypes.

Here is what the overall study found, with its caveats: Expanding Tregs with activated donor B cells appeared to identify the most biologically relevant and donor-specific TCRbeta repertoire. The study was limited by small patient numbers, and the findings need validation in larger populations and under other immunosuppression protocols. Biological reproducibility was not directly assessed, although technical replication error appeared to be minimal.

Regarding this clone: Its binding antigen is unknown. No base-level quality is on record; no much larger clone is a single base apart.

Thawed PBMCs were FACS-sorted into unstimulated Tregs (CD4+CD25+CD127-), CD4+ non-Tregs (CD4+CD25-), CD4 cells and CD8 cells. Prior to Treg sorting, thawed PBMCs were rested overnight at 37 degrees C with approximately 210 IU/ml IL-2. Healthy control blood was obtained either as purchased buffy coats or from healthy volunteers. Healthy control blood was processed by Ficoll density gradient to PBMCs and cryopreserved; patient PBMCs were collected before and after transplant. The CDR3 goes from the cysteine to the phenylalanine over 13 residues. Of the read, only the CDR3 DNA is kept; its 39 bases are in frame from base 1. V gives up 5 bases and J gives up 7 bases, and the segment between their germline ends measures 12 bases. CDR1 SGHTA and CDR2 FQGNSA are derived from the germline V gene.

The sequenced sample consisted of Tregs from blood. The sequence was obtained from a human donor in good health. In this chain, TRBV7-2 is recombined with TRBJ2-1; no D gene is confidently identified. The bases read TGTGCCAGCAGCCTGGTGGGTCGTAATGAGCAGTTCTTC. It specifies CASSLVGRNEQFF.